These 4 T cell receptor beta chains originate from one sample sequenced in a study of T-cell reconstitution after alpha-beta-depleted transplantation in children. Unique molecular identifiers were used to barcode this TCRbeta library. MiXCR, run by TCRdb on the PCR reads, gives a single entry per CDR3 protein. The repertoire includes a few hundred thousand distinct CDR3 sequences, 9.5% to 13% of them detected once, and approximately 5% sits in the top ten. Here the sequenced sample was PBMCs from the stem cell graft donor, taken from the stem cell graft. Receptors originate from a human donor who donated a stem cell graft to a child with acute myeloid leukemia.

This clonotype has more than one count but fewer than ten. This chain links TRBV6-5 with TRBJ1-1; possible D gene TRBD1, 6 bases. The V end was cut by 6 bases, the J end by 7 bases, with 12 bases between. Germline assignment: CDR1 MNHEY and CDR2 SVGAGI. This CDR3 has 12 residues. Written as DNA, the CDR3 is TGTGCCAGCAGGTCCACAGGGCGTGAAGCTTTCTTT. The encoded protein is CASRSTGREAFF.

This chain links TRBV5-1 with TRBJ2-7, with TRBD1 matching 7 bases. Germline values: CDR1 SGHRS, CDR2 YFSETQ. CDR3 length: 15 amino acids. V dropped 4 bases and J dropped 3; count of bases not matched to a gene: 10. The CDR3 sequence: CASSLSQGQYYEQYF. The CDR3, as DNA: TGCGCCAGCAGCCTTTCCCAGGGACAGTACTACGAGCAGTACTTC.

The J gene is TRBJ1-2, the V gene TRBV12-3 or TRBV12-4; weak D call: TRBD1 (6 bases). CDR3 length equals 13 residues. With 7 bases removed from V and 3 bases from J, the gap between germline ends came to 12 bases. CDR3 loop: CASNTGRDYGYTF. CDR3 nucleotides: TGTGCCAGCAATACAGGGAGAGACTATGGCTACACCTTC.

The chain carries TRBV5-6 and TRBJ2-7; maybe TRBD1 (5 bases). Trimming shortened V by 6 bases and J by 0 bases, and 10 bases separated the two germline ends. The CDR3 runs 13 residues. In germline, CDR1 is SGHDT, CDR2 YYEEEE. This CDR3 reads CASIHRNSYEQYV. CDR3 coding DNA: TGTGCCAGCATTCACAGGAACTCCTACGAGCAGTACGTC.